Presented here are 3 T cell receptor beta chains from one specimen sequenced in a study of cytomegalovirus exposure and HLA in healthy donors. 60 Vbeta and 13 Jbeta primers were used in PCR. Measured with immunoSEQ multiplex PCR; TCRdb has only the in-frame clones, and not every one. The data hold 150,000 to 200,000 clones, with about 84% observed a single time. Source material: PBMCs. Receptors originate from a man aged 18 to 29 in good health and CMV-seronegative.

In DNA form, the CDR3 reads TGTGCCACCAGCTTAACAGGGTTCAATCAGCCCCAGCATTTT. Amino acids: CATSLTGFNQPQHF. V is TRBV15 and J is TRBJ1-5, with a possible D match to TRBD1 (6 bases). CDR1 is LNHNV and CDR2 is YYDKDF in the germline V gene (reference sequence). This CDR3 has 14 amino acids. V was trimmed by 5 bases and J by 3 bases, leaving 11 bases between them.

The CDR3: CASSRGRVGYTF. The CDR3 nucleotides are TGTGCCAGCAGCCGGGGGAGGGTTGGCTACACCTTC. The chain uses TRBV11-2 and TRBJ1-2, with D perhaps TRBD1 (5 bases). V was cut by 5 bases and J by 7 bases, with 11 bases left in between. The CDR3 covers 12 residues. From germline, CDR1 is SGHAT and CDR2 FQNNGV.

This rearrangement joins TRBV4-1 to TRBJ1-1; D might be TRBD1 (5 bases). In germline, CDR1 is MGHRA, CDR2 YSYEKL. The CDR3 is made up of 13 amino acids. V shed 4 bases and J shed 5 bases, with 11 bases lying between them. CDR3 coding DNA: TGCGCCAGCAGCCCGCCGGGGGGAACTGAAGCTTTCTTT. Translating it yields CASSPPGGTEAFF.